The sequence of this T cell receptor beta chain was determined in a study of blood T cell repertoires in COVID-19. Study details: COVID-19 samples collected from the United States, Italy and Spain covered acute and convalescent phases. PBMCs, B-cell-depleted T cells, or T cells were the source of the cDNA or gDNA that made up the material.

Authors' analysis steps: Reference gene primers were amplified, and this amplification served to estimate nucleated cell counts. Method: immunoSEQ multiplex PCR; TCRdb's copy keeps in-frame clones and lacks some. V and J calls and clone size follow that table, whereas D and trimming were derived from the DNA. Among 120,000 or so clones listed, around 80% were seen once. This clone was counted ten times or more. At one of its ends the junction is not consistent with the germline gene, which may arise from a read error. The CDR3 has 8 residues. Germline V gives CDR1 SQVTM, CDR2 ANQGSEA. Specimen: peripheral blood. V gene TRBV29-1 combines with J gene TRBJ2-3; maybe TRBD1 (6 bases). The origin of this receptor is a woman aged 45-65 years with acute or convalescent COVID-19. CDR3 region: CSVGARIF. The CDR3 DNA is TGCAGCGTGGGGGCTAGGATTTTT.